This T cell receptor (beta chain) is drawn from a study of T cells in Graves' hyperthyroidism and ophthalmopathy. General study findings and limits: Most clonotypes expanded in the thyroid (above 0.001) were also present in blood. A 13 V-J signature model discriminated ophthalmopathy versus stable hyperthyroidism.

Using 10 ml of fresh peripheral blood, PBMCs were prepared. Note on this clonotype: Its cognate antigen is unknown.

The CDR3 spans 16 residues. The germline V gene has CDR1 SGHVS and CDR2 FNYEAQ. V was pared by 0 bases and J by 5 bases, with 7 bases of the junction left unmatched. Amplification of TCR beta CDR3 regions used RNA as the template. The primer set for the first-round RT-PCR of the TCR CDR3 was HTBI. TCRdb analysed the multiplex PCR reads with MiXCR anew, one entry per CDR3 protein. This sample carries 500,000 to 600,000 distinct CDR3 sequences, just under 20% of them seen once, and the ten largest clones take around 50%. This sequence was found in a middle-aged man with Graves' ophthalmopathy. The gene calls are TRBV7-6 and TRBJ2-3, with 8 bases lining up with TRBD2. The sample comprised blood. CDR3 sequence: CASSLATGGAGDTQYF. Here the CDR3 DNA reads TGTGCCAGCAGCTTAGCGACGGGGGGGGCCGGAGATACGCAGTATTTT. Filled out from reference TRBV7-6 and TRBJ2-3, the complete variable domain reads GAGVSQSPRYKVTKRGQDVALRCDPISGHVSLYWYRQALGQGPEFLTYFNYEAQQDKSGLPNDRFSAERPEGSISTLTIQRTEQRDSAMYRCASSLATGGAGDTQYFGPGTRLTVL.